The present T cell receptor beta chain was sequenced within a study of PD-1 blockade in classical Hodgkin lymphoma. Study conclusions and caveats: Among the patients, those starting nivolumab under 1 year after ASCT were excluded. Complete responders showed a baseline diversity that resembled the diversity of newly diagnosed patients.

Relapses following autologous stem cell transplantation were seen in all patients, with brentuximab vedotin exposure varying. Each best response was a complete response, a partial response or progressive disease. Method: immunoSEQ multiplex PCR; TCRdb's copy keeps in-frame clones and lacks some. The sample lists 120,000 to 150,000 clones; about 78% were seen once. Details on this clone: Its antigen is not known. Being one base from a much bigger clone, this may be a read error. In the same sample, other DNA sequences code for this CDR3.

The CDR3 covers 13 residues. Losses at the gene ends were 7 bases for V and 2 bases for J; bases not matched to a gene: 4. CDR1 and CDR2 from the germline V gene are ENHRY and SYGVKD. Here the sequenced sample was peripheral blood mononuclear cells (PBMCs), taken before the second cycle of nivolumab. V gene TRBV10-3 combines with J gene TRBJ1-2; 7 nucleotides align to TRBD1. The TCR sequence derives from a human donor with classical Hodgkin lymphoma. CDR3 coding DNA: TGTGCCATCACCAGGACAGGAAACTATGGCTACACCTTC. This translates into CAITRTGNYGYTF.